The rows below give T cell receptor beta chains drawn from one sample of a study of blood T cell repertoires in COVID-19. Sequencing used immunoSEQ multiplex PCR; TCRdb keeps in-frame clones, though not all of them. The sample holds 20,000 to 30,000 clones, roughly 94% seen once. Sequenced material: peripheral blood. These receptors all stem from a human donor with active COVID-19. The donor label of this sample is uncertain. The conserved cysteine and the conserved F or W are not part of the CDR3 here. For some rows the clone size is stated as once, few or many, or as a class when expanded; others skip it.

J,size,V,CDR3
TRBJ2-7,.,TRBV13,ASSLEWTAEQY
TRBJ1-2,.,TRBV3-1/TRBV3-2,ASSQVISRGYYGYT
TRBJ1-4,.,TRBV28,ASNRRQGNEKLF
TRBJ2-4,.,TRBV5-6,ASSTPSGTKNIQY
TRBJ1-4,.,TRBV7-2,ASSLVGTDPNEKLF
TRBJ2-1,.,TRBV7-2,ASSLGLKYNEQF
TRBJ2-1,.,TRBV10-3,AISESGGLGNNEQF
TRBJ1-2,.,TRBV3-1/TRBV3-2,ASRRQGGDGYT
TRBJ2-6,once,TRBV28,ASLLQGNGANVLT
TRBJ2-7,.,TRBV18,ASSGTVSYEQY
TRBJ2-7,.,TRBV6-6,ASSPTGSYEQY
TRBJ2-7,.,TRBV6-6,ASSLAENTYEQY
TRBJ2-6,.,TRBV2,ASSDWTGSSGANVLT
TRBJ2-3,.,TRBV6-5,ASGTGSLAHDTQY
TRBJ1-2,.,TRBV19,ASSTGTGSNYGYT
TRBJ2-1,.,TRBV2,ASRASGAYNEQF
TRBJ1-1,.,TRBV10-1,ASGQGGNTEAF
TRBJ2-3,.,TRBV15,ATSKTQGDTQY
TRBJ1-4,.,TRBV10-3,AIRGGGHNNEKLF
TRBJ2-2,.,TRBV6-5,ASRTGTGGNGELF
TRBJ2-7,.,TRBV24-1,ATSRGYEQY
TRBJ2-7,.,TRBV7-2,ASSFPTGGVYEQY
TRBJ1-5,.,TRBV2,ASSEGARNQPQH
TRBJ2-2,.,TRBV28,ASRSGSLNTGELF
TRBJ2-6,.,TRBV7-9,ASSLASGGAQGANVLT
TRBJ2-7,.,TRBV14,ASSETGTGSSYEQY
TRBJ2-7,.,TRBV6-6,ASSPGLAGVGEQY
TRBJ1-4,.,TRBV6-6,ASRQTEKNEKLF
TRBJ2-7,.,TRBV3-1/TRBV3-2,ASSQAHNSYEQY
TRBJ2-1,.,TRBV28,ASSLLTGEQF
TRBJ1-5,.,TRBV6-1,ASSEAGWGTVSNQPQH
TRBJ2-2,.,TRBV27,ASSLLGRGGTGELF
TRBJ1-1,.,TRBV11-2,ASSPDRGSTEAF
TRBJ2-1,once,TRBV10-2,ATGGLAGDYNEQF
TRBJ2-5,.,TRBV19,ASTEKFGETQY
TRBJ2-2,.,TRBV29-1,SVGTGGGPGELF
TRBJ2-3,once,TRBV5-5,ASSLGGTGPEDTQY
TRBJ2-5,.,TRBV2,ASIQGGQGAH
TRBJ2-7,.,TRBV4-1,ASSQLTGSRPYEQY
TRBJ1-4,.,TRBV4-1,ASSLRTGGTTNEKLF
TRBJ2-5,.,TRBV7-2,ASSSGLAGLRFQETQY
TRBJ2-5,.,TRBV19,ASSTGEGETQY
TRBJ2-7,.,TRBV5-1,ASSLAGQAFYEQY
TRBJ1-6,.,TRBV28,ASSVKGLYNSPLH
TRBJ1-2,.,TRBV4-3,ASSQDGTGDYGYT
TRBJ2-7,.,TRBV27,ASSLTASGGYEQY
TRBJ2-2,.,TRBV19,ASRYRGDGELF
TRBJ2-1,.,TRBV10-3,ATVRGGLVDEQF
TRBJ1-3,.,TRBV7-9,ASSRGQGTGNTIY
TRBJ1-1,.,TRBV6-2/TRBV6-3,ASSYPRRFTEAF
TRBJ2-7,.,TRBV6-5,ASSYTWESPGGEQY
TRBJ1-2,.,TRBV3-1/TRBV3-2,ASSQDRTGGYYGYT